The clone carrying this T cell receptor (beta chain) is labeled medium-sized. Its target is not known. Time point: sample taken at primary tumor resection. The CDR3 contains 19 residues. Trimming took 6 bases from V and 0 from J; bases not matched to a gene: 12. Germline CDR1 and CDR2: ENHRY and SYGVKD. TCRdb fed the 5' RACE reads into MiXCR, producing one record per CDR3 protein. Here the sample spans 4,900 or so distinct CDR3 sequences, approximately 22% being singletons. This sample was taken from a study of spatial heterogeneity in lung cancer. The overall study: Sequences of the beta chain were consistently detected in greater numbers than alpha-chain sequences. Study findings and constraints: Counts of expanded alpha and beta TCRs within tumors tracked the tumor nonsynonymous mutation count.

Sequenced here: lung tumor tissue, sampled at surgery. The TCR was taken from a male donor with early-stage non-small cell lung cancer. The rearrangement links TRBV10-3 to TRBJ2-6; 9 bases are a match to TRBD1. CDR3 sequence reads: CAISDEGTGTYSGANVLTF. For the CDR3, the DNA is TGTGCCATCAGCGACGAAGGGACAGGGACGTACTCTGGGGCCAACGTCCTGACTTTC.